This T cell receptor (beta chain) was obtained from a study of T cells after yellow fever vaccination. Study-wide points: Booster samples showed a return of most primary-vaccination clones (under 97% CD4, approximately 85% CD8). It was the secondary response that reached its peak faster, day 5 versus 15, but it was weaker.

This clonotype was observed at least ten times. Its specificity is unknown. Germline loops: CDR1 SGHRS, CDR2 YFSETQ. V shed 4 bases, J shed 3 bases, and the junction held 7 bases outside the gene matches. The CDR3 loop spans 15 amino acids. Researchers made TCR cDNA using 5'RACE template switching, and this step added a universal primer site and UMIs. From the 5' RACE reads, TCRdb called clonotypes with MiXCR, one entry per CDR3 protein. The sample has 300,000 to 350,000 distinct CDR3 sequences; around 4.5% are singletons. The source is a man between 18 and 29 years old who received the YFV17D yellow fever vaccine. This material consisted of PBMCs, taken 15 days after the yellow fever booster vaccination. The chain uses TRBV5-1 and TRBJ1-2, with 9 bases that match TRBD1. The CDR3 here is CASSPRTGADYGYTF. The CDR3 coding sequence is TGCGCCAGCAGCCCCAGGACAGGGGCAGACTATGGCTACACCTTC.